Listed here is a single T cell receptor (beta chain). It lacks a known antigen. No quality values exist for individual bases; no much larger clone is one base distant. After removal of 6 bases from V and 6 bases from J, the junction retains 3 bases not matched to a gene. Sequences MRHNA (CDR1) and SNTAGT (CDR2) are obtained from the germline V gene. Reading from cysteine to phenylalanine, the CDR3 counts 15 amino acids. The only DNA kept is the CDR3, 45 bases in frame from the first base. The library was produced with the immunoSEQ multiplex PCR assay. What TCRdb holds here is the immuneACCESS table cut down to in-frame rearrangements. Part of the clones is not present; checked against another copy, under half of the missing clones reflect an unresolved V gene, and the others are unexplained. The sample table shows some 78,000 clones, and 85% to 95% are seen once. The ten largest make up 0.4% to 0.45% of the sample.

This sample stems from a study of technical replicates of blood from several donors (dated by TCRdb to 2016 to 2017). This clonotype originated in a human donor in good health. Specimen: T cells isolated from PBMCs. Here the chain combines TRBV6-4 and TRBJ2-2; TRBD2 fits 14 bases in the junction. The DNA sequence follows: TGTGCCAGCAGGGGACTAGCGGGAGTTCCCGGGGAGCTGTTTTTT. This translates into CASRGLAGVPGELFF.